The rows below give T cell receptor beta chains drawn from one sample of a study of T cell changes during pregnancy in multiple sclerosis. Assay used: immunoSEQ multiplex PCR; TCRdb lists only in-frame clones, some missing. The sample consists of tens of thousands of clones, approximately 90% of them appearing once. Sample: CD8+ T cells from peripheral blood mononuclear cells, taken in the third trimester of pregnancy. Every receptor here comes from a female donor with multiple sclerosis, enrolled in a pregnancy study. Each CDR3 is given with its conserved first and last residue. The D gene is left open where the match is weak. A clone size is listed for some rows: how often the clone was seen (once, few, many), or a class if it is expanded.

D gene,V gene,J gene,clone size,CDR3 DNA,CDR3 protein
TRBD2,TRBV13,TRBJ2-5,.,TGTGCCAGCAGCTTAGCTAGCGGGGTAAAAGAGACCCAGTACTTC,CASSLASGVKETQYF
.,TRBV2,TRBJ1-5,.,TGTGCCAGCAGCCGCAGGGTGGGCAATCAGCCCCAGCATTTT,CASSRRVGNQPQHF
TRBD1,TRBV7-9,TRBJ2-5,.,TGTGCCAGCAGCCCGAATCCGACAGGGGGCTGGGAGACCCAGTACTTC,CASSPNPTGGWETQYF
TRBD1,TRBV19,TRBJ2-1,few,TGTGCCAGTAGTGGAACAGGGGACGAGCAGTTCTTC,CASSGTGDEQFF
TRBD1,TRBV6-1,TRBJ1-5,.,TGTGCCAGCAGTGTAGGAGGACAGGGCCAGAATCAGCCCCAGCATTTT,CASSVGGQGQNQPQHF
TRBD1,TRBV6-1,TRBJ1-4,few,TGTGCCAGCGGTCAAGGACAGGGAGGCGAAAAACTGTTTTTT,CASGQGQGGEKLFF
TRBD2,TRBV30,TRBJ2-1,.,TGTGCCTGGAACGGCGGGGGGTACAATGAGCAGTTCTTC,CAWNGGGYNEQFF
TRBD2,TRBV9,TRBJ2-1,.,TGTGCCAGCAGCGTAGGTCTAGCGGGGGCCTACAATGAGCAGTTCTTC,CASSVGLAGAYNEQFF
.,TRBV19,TRBJ2-3,.,TGTGCCAGTACCTTCACGGTGGGAGACATGGATACGCAGTATTTT,CASTFTVGDMDTQYF
.,TRBV7-9,TRBJ2-2,.,TGTGCCAGCAGCTATCGACAGACCGGGGAGCTGTTTTTT,CASSYRQTGELFF
.,TRBV4-3,TRBJ2-6,few,TGCGCCAGCAGCCGACAGGATTCCAGCTCTGGGGCCAACGTCCTGACTTTC,CASSRQDSSSGANVLTF
TRBD1,TRBV27,TRBJ2-7,.,TGTGCCAGCAGCTTGACAGGGGGCGCGAGGGAGCAGTACTTC,CASSLTGGAREQYF
TRBD1,TRBV19,TRBJ1-1,.,TGTGCCAGTAGTACACAGGGGCTCATGAACACTGAAGCTTTCTTT,CASSTQGLMNTEAFF
.,TRBV5-1,TRBJ2-1,.,TGCGCCAGCAGCTCCTCAGGCAATGAGCAGTTCTTC,CASSSSGNEQFF
TRBD1,TRBV5-4,TRBJ2-7,.,TGTGCCAGCAGCATCACAGGGGATGGGGAGCAGTACTTC,CASSITGDGEQYF
TRBD1,TRBV7-7,TRBJ2-1,.,TGTGCCAGCAGCCCCCGACGGACAGGGGTGCATGAGCAGTTCTTC,CASSPRRTGVHEQFF
TRBD2,TRBV27,TRBJ2-3,.,TGTGCCGCTCGAGGGACTAGCGGGACCACAGATACGCAGTATTTT,CAARGTSGTTDTQYF
.,TRBV6-5,TRBJ2-6,.,TGTGCCAGCAGTTCATCTGGGGCCAACGTCCTGACTTTC,CASSSSGANVLTF
.,TRBV6-6,TRBJ1-2,.,TGTGCCAGCAGTTCAGGGGACCCTAACTATGGCTACACCTTC,CASSSGDPNYGYTF
TRBD1,TRBV4-3,TRBJ1-4,.,TGCGCCAGCAGCCAAAACCCACAGGGGGCGATTTCAACTAATGAAAAACTGTTTTTT,CASSQNPQGAISTNEKLFF
TRBD2,TRBV4-2,TRBJ2-1,.,TGTGCCAGCAAGACTAGCGGGAACGCCTACAATGAGCAGTTCTTC,CASKTSGNAYNEQFF
.,TRBV1,TRBJ1-2,.,TGCACCAGCAGCCACACAGTTTATGGCTACACCTTC,CTSSHTVYGYTF
.,TRBV9,TRBJ1-1,.,TGTGCCAGCAGCGTAGACTTCGGGGTGAACACTGAAGCTTTCTTT,CASSVDFGVNTEAFF
.,TRBV7-8,TRBJ2-1,few,TGTGCCAGCAGCCTAAGAACGTCCTACAATGAGCAGTTCTTC,CASSLRTSYNEQFF
.,TRBV6-1,TRBJ1-1,.,TGTGCCAGCAGTGAATCCGCGGACTACACTGAAGCTTTCTTT,CASSESADYTEAFF
TRBD1,TRBV19,TRBJ2-7,.,TGTGCCAGTAGCAGGGACAGGGCGGGGTACGAGCAGTACTTC,CASSRDRAGYEQYF
.,TRBV6-5,TRBJ1-5,.,TGTGCCAGCAGTTATTCCGTATACTATCAGCCCCAGCATTTT,CASSYSVYYQPQHF
TRBD2,TRBV6-5,TRBJ2-3,.,TGTGCCAGCACGCGGGGGGGCACAGATACGCAGTATTTT,CASTRGGTDTQYF
.,TRBV5-6,TRBJ1-3,.,TGTGCCAGCAGCGAGGGCACCGTAGGCACCATATATTTT,CASSEGTVGTIYF
TRBD2,TRBV7-9,TRBJ2-1,.,TGTGCCAGCAGCTTAGTAGGAGCGGGATATGAGCAGTTCTTC,CASSLVGAGYEQFF
TRBD2,TRBV11-2,TRBJ2-2,.,TGTGCCAGCACCGCACCTAGCGGGAGCTTCACCGGGGAGCTGTTTTTT,CASTAPSGSFTGELFF
.,TRBV11-2,TRBJ1-5,.,TGTGCCAGCAGCTTAGGGGGTGGGGGGTCCCAGCATTTT,CASSLGGGGSQHF
.,TRBV19,TRBJ2-5,.,TGTGCCAGTAGTATAGAAGTGGGCCCGCCCCAAGAGACCCAGTACTTC,CASSIEVGPPQETQYF
TRBD1,TRBV6-1,TRBJ2-7,.,TGTGCCAGCGGCCCGGGACAGGGAGTATACGAGCAGTACTTC,CASGPGQGVYEQYF
.,TRBV5-5,TRBJ1-5,.,TGTGCCAGCAGCTTTGGCGACTCAGGAGGTCAGCCCCAGCATTTT,CASSFGDSGGQPQHF
TRBD1,TRBV30,TRBJ1-2,few,TGTGCCTGGAGTCAGACAGGGTTTGACGGCTACACCTTC,CAWSQTGFDGYTF
.,TRBV12-5,TRBJ1-3,.,TGTGCTAGTGGTTTGGTAACGCAGGTTAACTCTGGAAACACCATATATTTT,CASGLVTQVNSGNTIYF
.,TRBV21-1,TRBJ2-1,.,TGTGCCATTTCGCGAAATGGAGCGGACAATGAGCAGTTCTTC,CAISRNGADNEQFF
.,TRBV6-6,TRBJ1-2,.,TGTGCCAGCAGTTACTCTTTCAGCTACACCTTC,CASSYSFSYTF
.,TRBV30,TRBJ2-7,.,TGTGCCTGGAGTCTTAGCGGCTCCTACGAGCAGTACTTC,CAWSLSGSYEQYF
.,TRBV10-2,TRBJ1-1,.,TGCGCCAGCAGTGGTTCTCTCGGGGACACTGAAGCTTTCTTT,CASSGSLGDTEAFF
TRBD2,TRBV10-2,TRBJ2-1,.,TGCGCCAGCAGCGTAGGACTAGCGGTCAATGAGCAGTTCTTC,CASSVGLAVNEQFF
TRBD2,TRBV11-1,TRBJ2-5,.,TGTGCCAGCAGCCCTAGCGGGGGGGAGACCCAGTACTTC,CASSPSGGETQYF